The 2 T cell receptor beta chains below come from one sample, sequenced in a study of T cell repertoires in cytomegalovirus infection. TCRdb independently ran MiXCR on the reads; one entry per CDR3 protein. This sample has about 360,000 distinct CDR3 sequences; roughly 18% occur once, and the top ten carry approximately 8%. The specimen sequenced was PBMCs. The receptor set was obtained from a human donor in good health (CMV status not recorded). Some clones in this sample may be carry-over from other donors' samples.

This clonotype was counted between two and nine times. The V call is TRBV7-9, the J call TRBJ2-5; 7 bases match TRBD1. Germline CDR1 is SEHNR and CDR2 is FQNEAQ (reference sequence). Losses at the gene ends were 5 bases for V and 4 bases for J; bases not matched to a gene: 4. The CDR3 has 13 residues. The CDR3 protein is CASSPGTVETQYF. The CDR3, as DNA: TGTGCCAGCAGCCCTGGGACAGTAGAGACCCAGTACTTC.

This clonotype appeared a few times. The chain recombines TRBV5-1 with TRBJ2-1, with D perhaps TRBD1 or TRBD2 (6 bases each). Germline V CDR1 and CDR2: SGHRS, YFSETQ. The CDR3 runs 14 residues. V lost 6 bases and J lost 5, with 15 bases in between. CDR3 sequence (DNA): TGCGCCAGCAAAGTAGGGGGGCCAAACAATGAGCAGTTCTTC. Residues: CASKVGGPNNEQFF.